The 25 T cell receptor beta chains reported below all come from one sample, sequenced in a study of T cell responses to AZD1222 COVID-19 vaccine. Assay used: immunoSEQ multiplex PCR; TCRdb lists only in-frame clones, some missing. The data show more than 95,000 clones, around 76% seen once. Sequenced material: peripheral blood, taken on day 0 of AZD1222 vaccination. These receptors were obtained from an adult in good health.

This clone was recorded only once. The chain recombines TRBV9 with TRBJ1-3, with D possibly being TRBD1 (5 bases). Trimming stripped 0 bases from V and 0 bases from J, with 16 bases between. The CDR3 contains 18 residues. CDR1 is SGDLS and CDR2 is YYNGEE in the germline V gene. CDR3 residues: CASSVGFMGPISGNTIYF. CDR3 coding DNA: TGTGCCAGCAGCGTAGGTTTTATGGGACCCATCTCTGGAAACACCATATATTTT. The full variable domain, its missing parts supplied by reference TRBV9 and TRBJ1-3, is DSGVTQTPKHLITATGQRVTLRCSPRSGDLSVYWYQQSLDQGLQFLIQYYNGEERAKGNILERFSAQQFPDLHSELNLSSLELGDSALYFCASSVGFMGPISGNTIYFGEGSWLTVV.

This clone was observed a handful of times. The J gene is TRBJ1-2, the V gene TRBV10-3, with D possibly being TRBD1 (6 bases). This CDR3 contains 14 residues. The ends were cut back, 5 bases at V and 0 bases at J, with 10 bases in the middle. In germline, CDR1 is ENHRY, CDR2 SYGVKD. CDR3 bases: TGTGCCATCAGTACCGGGACAACTAACTATGGCTACACCTTC. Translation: CAISTGTTNYGYTF.

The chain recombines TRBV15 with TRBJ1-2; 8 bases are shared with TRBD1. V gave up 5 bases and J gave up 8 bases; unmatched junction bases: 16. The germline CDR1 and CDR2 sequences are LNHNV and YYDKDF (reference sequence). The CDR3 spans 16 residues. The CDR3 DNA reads TGTGCCACCAGCCGAGGGGGCCCGCAGGGGGCTAGGGGCTACACCTTC. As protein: CATSRGGPQGARGYTF.

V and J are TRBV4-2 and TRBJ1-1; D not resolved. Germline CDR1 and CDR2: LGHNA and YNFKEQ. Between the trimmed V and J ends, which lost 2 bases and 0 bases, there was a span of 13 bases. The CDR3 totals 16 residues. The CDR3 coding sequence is TGTGCCAGCAGCCAATCTCACAGACGGGTGAACACTGAAGCTTTCTTT. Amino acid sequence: CASSQSHRRVNTEAFF.

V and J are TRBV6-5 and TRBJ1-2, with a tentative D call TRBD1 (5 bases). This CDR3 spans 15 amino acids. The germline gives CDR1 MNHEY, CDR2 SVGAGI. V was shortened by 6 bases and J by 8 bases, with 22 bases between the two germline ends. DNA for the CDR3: TGTGCCAGCAGCGGGATTACCGGGACCCTTAGGGGCTACACCTTC. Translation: CASSGITGTLRGYTF.

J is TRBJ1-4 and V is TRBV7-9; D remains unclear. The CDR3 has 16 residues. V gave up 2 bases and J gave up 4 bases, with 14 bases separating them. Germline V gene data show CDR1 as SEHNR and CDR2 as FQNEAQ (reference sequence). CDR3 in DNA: TGTGCCAGCAGCTTAAGAACACACTTCATTAATGAAAAACTGTTTTTT. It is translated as CASSLRTHFINEKLFF.

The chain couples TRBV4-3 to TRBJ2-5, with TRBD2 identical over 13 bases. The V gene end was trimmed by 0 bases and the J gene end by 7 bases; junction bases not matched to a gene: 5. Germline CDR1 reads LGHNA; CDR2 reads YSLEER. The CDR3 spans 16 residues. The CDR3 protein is CASSQDPLAGGRTQYF. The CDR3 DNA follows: TGCGCCAGCAGCCAAGACCCACTAGCGGGGGGGCGGACCCAGTACTTC.

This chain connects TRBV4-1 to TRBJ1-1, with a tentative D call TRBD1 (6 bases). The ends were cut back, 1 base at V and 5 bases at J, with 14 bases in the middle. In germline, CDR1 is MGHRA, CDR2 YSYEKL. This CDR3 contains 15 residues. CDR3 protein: CASSQGAGVVTEAFF. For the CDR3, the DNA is TGCGCCAGCAGCCAAGGGGCAGGGGTAGTTACTGAAGCTTTCTTT.

DNA for the CDR3: TGTGCCAGCAAAGACAGGGGTGGTGACGGCTACACCTTC. This translates into CASKDRGGDGYTF. J is TRBJ1-2 and V is TRBV6-5, with 8 positions matching TRBD1. Germline CDR1 is MNHEY and CDR2 is SVGAGI. V was clipped by 7 bases and J by 8 bases; unmatched bases: 9. The CDR3 consists of 13 residues.

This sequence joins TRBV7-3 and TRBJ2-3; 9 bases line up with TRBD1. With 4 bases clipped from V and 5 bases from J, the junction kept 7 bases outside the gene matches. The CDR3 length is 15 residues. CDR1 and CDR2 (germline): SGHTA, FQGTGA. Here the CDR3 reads CASSSSGTGRDTQYF. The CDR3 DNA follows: TGTGCCAGCAGCTCGTCCGGGACAGGGAGAGATACGCAGTATTTT.

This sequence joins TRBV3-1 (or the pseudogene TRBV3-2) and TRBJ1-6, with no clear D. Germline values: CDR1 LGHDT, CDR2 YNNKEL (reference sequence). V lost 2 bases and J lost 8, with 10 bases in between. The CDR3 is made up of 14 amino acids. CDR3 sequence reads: CASSQRVSYSPLHF. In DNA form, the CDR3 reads TGTGCCAGCAGCCAAAGGGTTTCTTATTCACCCCTCCACTTT.

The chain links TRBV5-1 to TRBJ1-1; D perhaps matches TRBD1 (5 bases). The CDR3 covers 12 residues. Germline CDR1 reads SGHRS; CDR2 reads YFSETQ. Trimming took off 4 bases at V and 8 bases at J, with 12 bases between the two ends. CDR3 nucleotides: TGCGCCAGCAGCGATCAGGGCCTAGAAGCTTTCTTT. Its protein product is CASSDQGLEAFF.

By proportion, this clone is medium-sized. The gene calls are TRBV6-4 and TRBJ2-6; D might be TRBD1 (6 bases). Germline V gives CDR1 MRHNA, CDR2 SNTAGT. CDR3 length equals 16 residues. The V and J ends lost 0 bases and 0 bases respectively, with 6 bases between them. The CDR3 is CASSDSGGSGANVLTF. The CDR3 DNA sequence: TGTGCCAGCAGTGACTCAGGGGGCTCTGGGGCCAACGTCCTGACTTTC.

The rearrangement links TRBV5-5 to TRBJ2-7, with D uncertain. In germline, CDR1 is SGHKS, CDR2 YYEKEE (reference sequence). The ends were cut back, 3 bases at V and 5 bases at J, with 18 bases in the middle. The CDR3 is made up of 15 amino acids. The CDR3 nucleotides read TGTGCCAGCAGCTCTTTTCCCAACAGTGTCAACGAGCAGTACTTC. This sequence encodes CASSSFPNSVNEQYF.

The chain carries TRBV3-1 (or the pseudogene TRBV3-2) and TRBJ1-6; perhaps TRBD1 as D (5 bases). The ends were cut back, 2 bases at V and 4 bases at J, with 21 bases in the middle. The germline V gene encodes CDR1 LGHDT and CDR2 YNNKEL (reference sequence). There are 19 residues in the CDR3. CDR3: CASSQIGGFSPRYNSPLHF. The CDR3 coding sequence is TGTGCCAGCAGCCAAATTGGGGGATTCTCCCCGCGTTATAATTCACCCCTCCACTTT.

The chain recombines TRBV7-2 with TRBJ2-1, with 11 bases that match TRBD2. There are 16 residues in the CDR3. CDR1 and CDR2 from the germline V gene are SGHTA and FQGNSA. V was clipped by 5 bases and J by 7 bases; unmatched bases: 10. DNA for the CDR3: TGTGCCAGCAGCGCGACTAGCGGGGCCGTAGGGAATGAGCAGTTCTTC. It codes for CASSATSGAVGNEQFF.

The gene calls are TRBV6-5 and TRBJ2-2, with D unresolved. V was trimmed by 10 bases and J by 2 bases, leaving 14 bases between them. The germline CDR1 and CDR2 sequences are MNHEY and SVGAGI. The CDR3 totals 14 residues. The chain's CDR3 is CATQTPVNTGELFF. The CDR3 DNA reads TGTGCCACCCAGACCCCGGTCAACACCGGGGAGCTGTTTTTT.

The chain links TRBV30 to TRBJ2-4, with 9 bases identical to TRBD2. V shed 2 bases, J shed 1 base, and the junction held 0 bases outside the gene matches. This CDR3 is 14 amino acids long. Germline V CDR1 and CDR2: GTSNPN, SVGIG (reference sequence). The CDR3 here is CAWSSGGAKNIQYF. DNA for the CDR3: TGTGCCTGGAGTAGCGGGGGGGCCAAAAACATTCAGTACTTC.

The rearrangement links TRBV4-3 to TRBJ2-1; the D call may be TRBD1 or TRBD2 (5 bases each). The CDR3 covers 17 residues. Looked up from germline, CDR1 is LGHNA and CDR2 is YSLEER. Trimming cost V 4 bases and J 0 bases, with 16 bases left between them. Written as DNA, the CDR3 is TGCGCCAGCAGCCTGACCGGGACCTACACCTCCTACAATGAGCAGTTCTTC. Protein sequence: CASSLTGTYTSYNEQFF.

In DNA, the CDR3 is TGTGCCAGCAGCCCCTCGGGACAGGGAAACAATGAGCAGTTCTTC. This gives the protein CASSPSGQGNNEQFF. J is TRBJ2-1 and V is TRBV7-9, with 9 positions matching TRBD1. This CDR3 has 15 amino acids. With V trimmed by 5 bases and J by 5 bases, 7 bases remained unmatched. Germline V CDR1 and CDR2: SEHNR, FQNEAQ (reference sequence).

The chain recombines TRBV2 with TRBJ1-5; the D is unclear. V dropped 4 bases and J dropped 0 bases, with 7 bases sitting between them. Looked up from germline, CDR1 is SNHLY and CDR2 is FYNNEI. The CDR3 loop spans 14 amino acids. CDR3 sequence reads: CASSVLGSNQPQHF. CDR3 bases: TGTGCCAGCAGTGTGCTCGGTAGCAATCAGCCCCAGCATTTT.

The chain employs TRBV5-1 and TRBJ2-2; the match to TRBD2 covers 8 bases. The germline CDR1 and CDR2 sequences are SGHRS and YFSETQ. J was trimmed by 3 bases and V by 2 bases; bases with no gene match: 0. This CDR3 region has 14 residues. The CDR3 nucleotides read TGCGCCAGCAGCTTAGCGGGGGACACCGGGGAGCTGTTTTTT. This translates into CASSLAGDTGELFF.

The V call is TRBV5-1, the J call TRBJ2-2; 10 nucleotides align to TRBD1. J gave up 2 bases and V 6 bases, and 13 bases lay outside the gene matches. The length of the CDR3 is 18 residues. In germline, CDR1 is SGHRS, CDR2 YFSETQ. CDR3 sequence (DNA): TGCGCCAGCACCACAGGGACAGGGGCTTTACTCAACACCGGGGAGCTGTTTTTT. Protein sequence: CASTTGTGALLNTGELFF.

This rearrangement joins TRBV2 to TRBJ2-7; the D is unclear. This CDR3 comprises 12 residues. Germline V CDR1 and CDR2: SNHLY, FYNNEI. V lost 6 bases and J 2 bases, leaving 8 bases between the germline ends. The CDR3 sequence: CASRLDAYEQYF. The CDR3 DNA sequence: TGTGCCAGCAGGCTGGACGCCTACGAGCAGTACTTC.

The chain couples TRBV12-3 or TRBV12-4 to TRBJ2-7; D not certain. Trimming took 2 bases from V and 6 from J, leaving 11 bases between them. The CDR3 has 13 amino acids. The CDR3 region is CASSLKQAAEQYF. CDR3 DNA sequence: TGTGCCAGCAGTTTAAAGCAGGCTGCCGAGCAGTACTTC.